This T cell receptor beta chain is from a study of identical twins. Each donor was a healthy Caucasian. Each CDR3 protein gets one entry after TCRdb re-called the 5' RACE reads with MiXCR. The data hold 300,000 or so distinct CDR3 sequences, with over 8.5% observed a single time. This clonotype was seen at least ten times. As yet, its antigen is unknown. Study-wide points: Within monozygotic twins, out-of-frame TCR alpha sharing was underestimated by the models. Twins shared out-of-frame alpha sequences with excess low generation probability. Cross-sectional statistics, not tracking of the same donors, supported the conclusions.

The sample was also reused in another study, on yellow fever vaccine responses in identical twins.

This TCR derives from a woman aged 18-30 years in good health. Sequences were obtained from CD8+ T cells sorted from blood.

For the CDR3, the DNA is TGTGCCAGCAGCAAGGTCGAGGGGACTCGCTGCACAGATACGCAGTATTTT. Translated, it gives CASSKVEGTRCTDTQYF. The chain carries TRBV21-1 and TRBJ2-3; TRBD2 is the table's D call, not checked against the DNA. TRBV21-1 is annotated as a pseudogene. The CDR3 covers 17 residues.